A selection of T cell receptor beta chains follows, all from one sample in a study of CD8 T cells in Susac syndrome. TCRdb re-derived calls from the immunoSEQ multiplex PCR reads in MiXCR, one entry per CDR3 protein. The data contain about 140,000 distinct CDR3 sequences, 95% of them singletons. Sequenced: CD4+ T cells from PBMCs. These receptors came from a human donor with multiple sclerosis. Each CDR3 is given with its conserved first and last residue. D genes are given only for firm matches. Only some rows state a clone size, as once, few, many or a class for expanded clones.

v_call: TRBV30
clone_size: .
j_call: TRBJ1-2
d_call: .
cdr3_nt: TGTGCCTGGAGTGGACAGGCCATCTATGGCTACACCTTC
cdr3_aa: CAWSGQAIYGYTF

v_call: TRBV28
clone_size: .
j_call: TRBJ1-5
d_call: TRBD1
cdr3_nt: TGTGCCAGCAGTTCCCTTCGGACAGGGGTCTATCAGCCCCAGCATTTT
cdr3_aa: CASSSLRTGVYQPQHF

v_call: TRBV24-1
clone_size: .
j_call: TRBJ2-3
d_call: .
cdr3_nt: TGTGCCACCAGTGATGGGGACGCCTTCGGCCAAACAGATACGCAGTATTTT
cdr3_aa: CATSDGDAFGQTDTQYF

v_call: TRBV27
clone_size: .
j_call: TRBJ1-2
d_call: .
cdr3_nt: TGTGCCACCACATCGGGGGCCCGTCGGGGCTACACCTTC
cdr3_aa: CATTSGARRGYTF

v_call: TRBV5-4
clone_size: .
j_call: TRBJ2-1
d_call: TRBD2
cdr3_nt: TGTGCCAGCAGCTTGCCGGGAGGCCCCTACAATGAGCAGTTCTTC
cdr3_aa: CASSLPGGPYNEQFF

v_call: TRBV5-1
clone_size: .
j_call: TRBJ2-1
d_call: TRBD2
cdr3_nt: TGCGCCAGCAGCCCACTAGCGGGAGGGCCCGGCAATGAGCAGTTCTTC
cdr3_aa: CASSPLAGGPGNEQFF

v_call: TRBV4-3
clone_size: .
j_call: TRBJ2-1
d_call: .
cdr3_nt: TGCGCCAGCAGCCAAGCGGGGGCTTCCTACAATGAGCAGTTCTTC
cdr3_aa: CASSQAGASYNEQFF

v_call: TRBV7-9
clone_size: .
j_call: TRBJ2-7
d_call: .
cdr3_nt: TGTGCCAGCAGCTTACCGGGTTCCTTCTACGAGCAGTACTTC
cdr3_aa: CASSLPGSFYEQYF

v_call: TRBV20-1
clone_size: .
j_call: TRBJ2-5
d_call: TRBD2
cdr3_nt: TGCAGTGCTAGAGAGATGCGGGAGGAAGAGACCCAGTACTTC
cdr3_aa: CSAREMREEETQYF

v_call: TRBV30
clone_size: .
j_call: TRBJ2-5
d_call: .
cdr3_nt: TGTGCCTGGAGTGTCCAGATCGGGGGCCGAGAGACCCAGTACTTC
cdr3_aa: CAWSVQIGGRETQYF

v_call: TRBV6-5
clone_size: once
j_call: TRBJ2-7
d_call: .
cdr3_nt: TGTGCCAGCAGTTACTATAGGGACGGGGAGCAGTACTTC
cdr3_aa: CASSYYRDGEQYF

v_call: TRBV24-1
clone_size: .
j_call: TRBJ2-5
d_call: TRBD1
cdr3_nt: TGTGCCACCAGTGACGCCGGACAGGGGGCTTTGAAAGAGACCCAGTACTTC
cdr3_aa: CATSDAGQGALKETQYF

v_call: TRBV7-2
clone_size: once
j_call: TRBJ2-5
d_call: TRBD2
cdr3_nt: TGTGCCAGCAGCAATGGCGGGGGGGTGACCCAGTACTTC
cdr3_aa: CASSNGGGVTQYF

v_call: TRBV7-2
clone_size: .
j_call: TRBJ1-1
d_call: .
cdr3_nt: TGTGCCAGCAGCTTACGGGCGCAGGACACTGAAGCTTTCTTT
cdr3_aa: CASSLRAQDTEAFF

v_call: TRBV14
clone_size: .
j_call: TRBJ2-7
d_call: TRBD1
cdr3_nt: TGTGCCAGCAGCCAGCCGGGACAGGGGGCTTACGAGCAGTACTTC
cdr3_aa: CASSQPGQGAYEQYF

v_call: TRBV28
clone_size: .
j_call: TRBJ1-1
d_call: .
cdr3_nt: TGTGCCAGCAGTTTGCCCGGGGGCAACACTGAAGCTTTCTTT
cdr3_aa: CASSLPGGNTEAFF

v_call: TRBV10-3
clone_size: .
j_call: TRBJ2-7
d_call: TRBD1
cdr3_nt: TGTGCCATCAACTGGGACAGGGCCTACGAGCAGTACTTC
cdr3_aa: CAINWDRAYEQYF

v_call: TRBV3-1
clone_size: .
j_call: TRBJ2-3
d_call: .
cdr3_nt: TGTGCCAGCAGCCAAAGGAGGCAGCAGGCCACAGATACGCAGTATTTT
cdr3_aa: CASSQRRQQATDTQYF

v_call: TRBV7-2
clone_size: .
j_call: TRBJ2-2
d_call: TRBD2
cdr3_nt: TGTGCCAGCAGGATAGCGGGGGGCTCTCGGGAGCTGTTTTTT
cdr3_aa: CASRIAGGSRELFF

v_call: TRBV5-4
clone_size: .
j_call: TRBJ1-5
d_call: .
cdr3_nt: TGTGCCAGCAGCCCTGGGGCACTTTATAGCAATCAGCCCCAGCATTTT
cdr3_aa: CASSPGALYSNQPQHF

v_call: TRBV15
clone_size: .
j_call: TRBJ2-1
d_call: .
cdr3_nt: TGTGCCACCAGCATGGGGGGCTCTTACAATGAGCAGTTCTTC
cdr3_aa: CATSMGGSYNEQFF

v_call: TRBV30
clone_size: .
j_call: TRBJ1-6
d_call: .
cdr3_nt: TGTGCCTGGACCGGGAATAATTCACCCCTCCACTTT
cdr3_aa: CAWTGNNSPLHF

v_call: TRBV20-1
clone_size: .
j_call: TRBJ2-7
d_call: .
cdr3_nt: TGCAGTGCTTCCGCCTACGAGCAGTACTTC
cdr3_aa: CSASAYEQYF

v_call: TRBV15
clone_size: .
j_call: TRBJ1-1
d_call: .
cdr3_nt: TGTGCCACCAGCAGGCCCTTAGGGAGGGTGAACACTGAAGCTTTCTTT
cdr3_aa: CATSRPLGRVNTEAFF

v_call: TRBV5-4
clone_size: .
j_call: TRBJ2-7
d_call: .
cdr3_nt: TGTGCCAGCAGCAACCGGGACGGTTCCTACGAGCAGTACTTC
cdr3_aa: CASSNRDGSYEQYF

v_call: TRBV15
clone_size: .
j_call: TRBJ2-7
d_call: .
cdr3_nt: TGTGCCACCAGCTTGGGACGGCAATACGAGCAGTACTTC
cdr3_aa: CATSLGRQYEQYF

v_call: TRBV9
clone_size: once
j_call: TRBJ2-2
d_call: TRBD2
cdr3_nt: TGTGCCAGCAGCGCCTTGACTAGCGGGACGGGCGGGGAGCTGTTTTTT
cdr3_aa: CASSALTSGTGGELFF

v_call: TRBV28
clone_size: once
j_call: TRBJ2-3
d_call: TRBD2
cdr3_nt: TGTGCCAGCAGTTTGCCCGTAGCGGGATATACAAGTGGCACAGATACGCAGTATTTT
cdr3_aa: CASSLPVAGYTSGTDTQYF

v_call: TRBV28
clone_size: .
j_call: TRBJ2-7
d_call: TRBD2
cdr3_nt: TGTGCCAGCAGTTCAATAGTTGCCGCGGGAGGGGCCGGCGAGCAGTACTTC
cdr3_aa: CASSSIVAAGGAGEQYF

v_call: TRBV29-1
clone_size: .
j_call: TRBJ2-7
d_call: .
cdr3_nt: TGCAGCGTTGAAGGTTGGAGCTCCTCAACGCAATACGAGCAGTACTTC
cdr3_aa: CSVEGWSSSTQYEQYF

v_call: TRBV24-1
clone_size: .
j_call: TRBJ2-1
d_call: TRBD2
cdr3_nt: TGTGCCACCAGTGATCCAAACCCGGGGGGAACCTACAATGAGCAGTTCTTC
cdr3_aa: CATSDPNPGGTYNEQFF